This T cell receptor beta chain was recorded in a study of spatial heterogeneity in lung cancer. A unique molecular identifier was carried by every single TCR cDNA molecule. From the 5' RACE reads, TCRdb called clonotypes with MiXCR, one entry per CDR3 protein. The sample gives more than 2,500 distinct CDR3 sequences, around 6.6% of which show up once; approximately 16% is in the top ten. The length of the CDR3 is 12 residues. V dropped 5 bases and J dropped 5 bases, with 10 bases sitting between them. The germline V gene encodes CDR1 SEHNR and CDR2 FQNEAQ (reference sequence). Time point denoted: sample taken at primary tumor resection. Tumor, nontumor lung or frozen PBMC supplied whole RNA, sequenced without sorting. In its sample, this clonotype is medium-sized (0.01 to 0.1%).

This receptor was identified in a male donor with early-stage non-small cell lung cancer. V gene TRBV7-9 combines with J gene TRBJ2-7; D may be TRBD1 (5 bases). Specimen: normal lung tissue next to the tumor, collected at surgery. This CDR3 reads CASSRDRDEQYF. CDR3 DNA: TGTGCCAGCAGCCGCGACAGAGACGAGCAGTACTTC.